The present T cell receptor (beta chain) was sequenced within a study of T cells in tumors after PD-1 blockade. Study as a whole: Patients had no prior checkpoint blockade, systemic immunosuppressants, or anti-cancer therapy within 4 weeks. Some patients also took daily vismodegib 150 mg during anti-PD-1 treatment. Blood samples averaged around 110,000 templates (range about 23,000-260,000) and 36,536 unique clonotypes.

As concerns this clone: Its antigen is not known.

Some clones are missing from TCRdb's copy, which holds only in-frame ones; the method was immunoSEQ multiplex PCR. The sample includes 20,000 to 30,000 clones, about 84% of them seen just once. General study results and limits: Peripheral recruitment is suggested, as some novel exhausted tumor clones were in pre-treatment blood.

Trimming at V came to 2 bases and at J to 12 bases, leaving 11 bases not matched to a gene. Germline assignment: CDR1 SGHNT and CDR2 YYREEE (reference sequence). The CDR3 covers 15 residues. The TCR was taken from a human donor with basal cell carcinoma. This specimen was PBMCs, taken after anti-PD-1 treatment. The rearrangement joins TRBV5-4 to TRBJ2-1, with TRBD2 matching 10 bases. The CDR3 region is CASSFKAGGIDGQFF. The CDR3 bases are TGTGCCAGCAGCTTTAAAGCGGGGGGGATCGATGGGCAGTTCTTC. The variable domain in full, completed from reference TRBV5-4 and TRBJ2-1, reads ETGVTQSPTHLIKTRGQQVTLRCSSQSGHNTVSWYQQALGQGPQFIFQYYREEENGRGNFPPRFSGLQFPNYSSELNVNALELDDSALYLCASSFKAGGIDGQFFGPGTRLTVL.